This entry describes one TCR beta chain. Clones were read by immunoSEQ multiplex PCR, and TCRdb kept only the in-frame ones, dropping some. The sample gives 160,000 or so clones, roughly 90% of which show up once; around 1.2% is in the top ten. The sample originates from a study of blood T cell repertoires in COVID-19. Those enrolled, adults aged roughly 18 to 89 years, came from roughly 23 US areas. Cohorts were assigned according to the clinical history that participants reported. V was cut by 0 bases and J by 4 bases, with 13 bases left in between. CDR1 and CDR2 (germline): LGHNA, YSLEER. This CDR3 is 16 amino acids long.

The source material was PBMCs or T cells enriched from blood (not recorded which). This chain uses TRBV4-3 with TRBJ1-3; D is unresolved. The receptor comes from a human donor with acute COVID-19. The donor label of this sample is uncertain. For the CDR3, the DNA is TGCGCCAGCAGCCAAGACAGGCGGGCGGGAGGAAACACCATATATTTT. This translates into CASSQDRRAGGNTIYF.